Listed here are 6 T cell receptor beta chains from one sample, sequenced in a study of blood T cell repertoires in COVID-19. Libraries were prepared by immunoSEQ multiplex PCR; TCRdb keeps only in-frame clonotypes and omits some of them. The table has 40,000 to 45,000 clones, approximately 91% seen once. The specimen sequenced was peripheral blood. The receptor source for this set is a man aged 50 or older with active COVID-19.

The DNA of the CDR3 is TGTGCCAGCAGCCAAAGGACAGGGCTTGAAGCTTTCTTT. This translates into CASSQRTGLEAFF. This chain connects TRBV11-3 to TRBJ1-1; 8 bases are shared with TRBD1. Germline-derived CDR1 and CDR2 are SGHNT and YENEEA. The CDR3 consists of 13 residues. With V trimmed by 5 bases and J by 7 bases, 6 bases remained unmatched.

This rearrangement joins TRBV4-1 to TRBJ2-5; 11 bases agree with TRBD1. The CDR3 spans 16 residues. Germline CDR1 MGHRA, CDR2 YSYEKL. After removal of 4 bases from V and 5 bases from J, the junction contained 9 bases not matched to a gene. CDR3 sequence reads: CASSLGAGQGAETQYF. CDR3 bases: TGCGCCAGCAGCCTGGGGGCCGGACAGGGGGCTGAGACCCAGTACTTC.

This chain links TRBV19 with TRBJ2-1, with 8 bases lining up with TRBD2. The CDR3 is made up of 11 amino acids. Unmatched junction bases numbered 4, after V lost 4 bases and J lost 14 bases. Germline V gives CDR1 LNHDA, CDR2 SQIVND (reference sequence). The CDR3 loop reads CASSNGLAEFF. The CDR3 DNA reads as TGTGCCAGTAGTAACGGACTAGCTGAGTTCTTC.

CDR3 DNA: TGTGCCAGCAGTTCTTTGGGGGGAGGAAGTTCCACAGATACGCAGTATTTT. Translation: CASSSLGGGSSTDTQYF. The rearrangement uses TRBV27 and TRBJ2-3; D perhaps matches TRBD2 (6 bases). The CDR3 contains 17 residues. Deletions cut 4 bases from V and 2 bases from J, with 19 bases between. Germline V CDR1 and CDR2: MNHEY, SMNVEV (reference sequence).

This sequence joins TRBV19 and TRBJ2-7; 7 bases fit TRBD1. The germline V gene has CDR1 LNHDA and CDR2 SQIVND (reference sequence). Germline trimming cut 5 bases from V and 3 bases from J; bases unmatched to any gene: 7. This CDR3 is built from 14 residues. The CDR3 protein is CASSSLTGYYEQYF. CDR3 in DNA: TGTGCCAGTAGTTCCCTGACAGGGTACTACGAGCAGTACTTC. Full variable domain (rest looked up from reference TRBV19 and TRBJ2-7): DGGITQSPKYLFRKEGQNVTLSCEQNLNHDAMYWYRQDPGQGLRLIYYSQIVNDFQKGDIAEGYSVSREKKESFPLTVTSAQKNPTAFYLCASSSLTGYYEQYFGPGTRLTVT.

The CDR3 sequence: CASSLGSMTGTSHNEQFF. In DNA form, the CDR3 reads TGTGCCAGCAGCTTGGGATCAATGACCGGGACTTCGCACAATGAGCAGTTCTTC. This chain joins TRBV11-3 and TRBJ2-1; TRBD2 is a possible D gene (6 bases). Per germline, CDR1 SGHNT and CDR2 YENEEA. This CDR3 is built from 18 residues. The V gene lost 3 bases and the J gene lost 5 bases, with 23 bases spanning the gap.